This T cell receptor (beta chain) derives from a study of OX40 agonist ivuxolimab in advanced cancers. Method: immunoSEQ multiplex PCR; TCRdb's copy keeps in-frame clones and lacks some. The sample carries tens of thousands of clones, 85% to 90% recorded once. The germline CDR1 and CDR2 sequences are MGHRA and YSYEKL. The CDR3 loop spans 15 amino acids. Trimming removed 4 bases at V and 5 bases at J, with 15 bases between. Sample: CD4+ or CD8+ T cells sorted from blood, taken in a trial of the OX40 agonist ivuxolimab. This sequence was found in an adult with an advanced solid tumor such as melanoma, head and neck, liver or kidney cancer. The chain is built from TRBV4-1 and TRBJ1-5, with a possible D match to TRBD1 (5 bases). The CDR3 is CASSLGWGVDQPQHF. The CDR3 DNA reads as TGCGCCAGCAGCCTCGGTTGGGGGGTGGATCAGCCCCAGCATTTT.